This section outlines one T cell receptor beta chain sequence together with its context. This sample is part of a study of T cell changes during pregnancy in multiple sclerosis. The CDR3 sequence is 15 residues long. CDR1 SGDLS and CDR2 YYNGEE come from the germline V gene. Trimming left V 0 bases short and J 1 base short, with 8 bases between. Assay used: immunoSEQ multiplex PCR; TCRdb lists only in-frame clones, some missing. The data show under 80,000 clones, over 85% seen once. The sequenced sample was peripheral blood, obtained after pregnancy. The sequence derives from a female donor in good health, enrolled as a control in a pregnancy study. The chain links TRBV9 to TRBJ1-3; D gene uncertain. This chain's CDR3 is CASSVDAVSGNTIYF. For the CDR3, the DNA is TGTGCCAGCAGCGTAGACGCGGTTTCTGGAAACACCATATATTTT. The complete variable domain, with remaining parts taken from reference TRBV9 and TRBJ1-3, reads DSGVTQTPKHLITATGQRVTLRCSPRSGDLSVYWYQQSLDQGLQFLIQYYNGEERAKGNILERFSAQQFPDLHSELNLSSLELGDSALYFCASSVDAVSGNTIYFGEGSWLTVV.